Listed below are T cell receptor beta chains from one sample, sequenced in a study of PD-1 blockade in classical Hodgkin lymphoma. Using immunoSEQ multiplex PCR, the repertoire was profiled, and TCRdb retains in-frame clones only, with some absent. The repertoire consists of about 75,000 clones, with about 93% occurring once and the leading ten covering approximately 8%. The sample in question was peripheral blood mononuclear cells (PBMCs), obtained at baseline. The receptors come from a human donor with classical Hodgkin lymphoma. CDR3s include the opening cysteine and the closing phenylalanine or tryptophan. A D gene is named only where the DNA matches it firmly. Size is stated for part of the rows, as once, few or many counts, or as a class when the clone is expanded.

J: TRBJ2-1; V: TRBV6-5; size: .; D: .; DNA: TGTGCCAGCAGTCGCGGGGACGATGAGCAGTTCTTC; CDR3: CASSRGDDEQFF
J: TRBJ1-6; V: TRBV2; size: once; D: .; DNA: TGTGCCAGCAGTGCGGGGTCCGGTAAATATTCACCCCTCCACTTT; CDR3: CASSAGSGKYSPLHF
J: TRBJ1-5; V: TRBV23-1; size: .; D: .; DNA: TGCGCCAGCAGTCAACCCTTCCAGACAGGCCACCCCCGCTATAGCAATCAGCCCCAGCATTTT; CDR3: CASSQPFQTGHPRYSNQPQHF
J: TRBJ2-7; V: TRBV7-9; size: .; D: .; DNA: TGTGCCAGCAGCTTAGAAGAGTTCGACTCCTACGAGCAGTACTTC; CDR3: CASSLEEFDSYEQYF
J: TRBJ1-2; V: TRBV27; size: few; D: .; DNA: TGTGCCACCCGGGTGGCTGGGCCGAATGGCTACACCTTC; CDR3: CATRVAGPNGYTF
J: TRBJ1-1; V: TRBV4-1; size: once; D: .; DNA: TGCGCCAGCAGCCAGGAGGCCATGAACACTGAAGCTTTCTTT; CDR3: CASSQEAMNTEAFF
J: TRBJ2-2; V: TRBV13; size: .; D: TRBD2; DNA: TGTGCCAGCAGCTTGCGGGGGACCGGGGAGCTGTTTTTT; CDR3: CASSLRGTGELFF
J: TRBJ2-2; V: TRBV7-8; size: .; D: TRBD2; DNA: TGTGCCAGCAGCTTAGGGCTAGCGGGATTCACCGGGGAGCTGTTTTTT; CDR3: CASSLGLAGFTGELFF
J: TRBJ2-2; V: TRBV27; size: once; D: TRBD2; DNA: TGTGCCAGCAGTGGGCAGGGGGGTGGTAGCGGGAGGAACACCGGGGAGCTGTTTTTT; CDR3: CASSGQGGGSGRNTGELFF
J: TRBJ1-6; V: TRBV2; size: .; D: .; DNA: TGTGCCAGCAGTCGCCTTAGGGATGAACAGGAGTCACCCCTCCACTTT; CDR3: CASSRLRDEQESPLHF
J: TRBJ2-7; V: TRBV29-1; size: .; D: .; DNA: TGCAGCGTTGTCTTTGAAAACGAGCAGTACTTC; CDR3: CSVVFENEQYF
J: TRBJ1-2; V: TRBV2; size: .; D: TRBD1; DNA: TGTGCCAGCAGTGAAGCATGGACAGGGGACTATGGCTACACCTTC; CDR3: CASSEAWTGDYGYTF
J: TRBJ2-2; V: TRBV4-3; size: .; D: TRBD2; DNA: TGCGCCAGCAGCCAGCATTCGGGACTAGCGGGAAAAAATACACCCGGGGAGCTGTTTTTT; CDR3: CASSQHSGLAGKNTPGELFF
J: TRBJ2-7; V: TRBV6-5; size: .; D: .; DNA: TGTGCCAGCAGTTACTCGCCAACCTACGAGCAGTACTTC; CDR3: CASSYSPTYEQYF
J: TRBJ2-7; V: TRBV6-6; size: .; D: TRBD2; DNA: TGTGCCAGCAGTTCGGCCCGGGAGGACGAGCAGTACTTC; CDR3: CASSSAREDEQYF
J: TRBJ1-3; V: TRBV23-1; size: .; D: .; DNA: TGCGCCAGCAACATTCGGGGCAGGGCAGGAAACACCATATATTTT; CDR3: CASNIRGRAGNTIYF
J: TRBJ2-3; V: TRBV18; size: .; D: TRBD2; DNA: TGTGCCAGCTCACCAGGCACTAGCGGGGGAAGCACAGATACGCAGTATTTT; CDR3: CASSPGTSGGSTDTQYF
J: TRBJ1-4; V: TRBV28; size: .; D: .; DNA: TGTGCCAGCAGTTTATCTCCGACAGACTATAATGAAAAACTGTTTTTT; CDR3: CASSLSPTDYNEKLFF
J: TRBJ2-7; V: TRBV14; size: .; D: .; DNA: TGTGCCAGCAGCCAAGAGCCGGTTGGGGGAACCTACGAGCAGTACTTC; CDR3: CASSQEPVGGTYEQYF
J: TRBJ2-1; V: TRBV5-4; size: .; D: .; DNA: TGTGCCAGCAGACCACCGGGCGCCACCTACAATGAGCAGTTCTTC; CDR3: CASRPPGATYNEQFF
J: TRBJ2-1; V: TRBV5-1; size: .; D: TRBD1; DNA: TGCGCCAGCAGCGAAGGGACAGGGGGCTTCGATGAGCAGTTCTTC; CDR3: CASSEGTGGFDEQFF
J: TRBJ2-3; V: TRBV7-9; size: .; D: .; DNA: TGTGCCAGCAGCCCCCGGGTCGATACGCAGTATTTT; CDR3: CASSPRVDTQYF
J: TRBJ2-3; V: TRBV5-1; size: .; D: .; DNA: TGCGCCAGCAGCAAGACGACGGACTATAGCACAGATACGCAGTATTTT; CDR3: CASSKTTDYSTDTQYF
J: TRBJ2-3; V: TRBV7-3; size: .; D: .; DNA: TGTGCCAGCAGCCGGGGCCCTAGCACAGATACGCAGTATTTT; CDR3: CASSRGPSTDTQYF
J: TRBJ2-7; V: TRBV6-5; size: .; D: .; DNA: TGTGCCAGCAGTTACTGGGGGTTAACCTACGAGCAGTACTTC; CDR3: CASSYWGLTYEQYF
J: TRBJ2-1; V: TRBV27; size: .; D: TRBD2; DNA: TGTGCCAGCAGGCCTACTAGCGGGGGCAACAATGAGCAGTTCTTC; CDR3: CASRPTSGGNNEQFF
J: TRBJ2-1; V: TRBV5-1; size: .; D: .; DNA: TGCGCCAGCAGCCCTGGGCAGGCGGACAATGAGCAGTTCTTC; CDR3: CASSPGQADNEQFF
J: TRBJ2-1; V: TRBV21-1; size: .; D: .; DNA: TGTGCCAGCAGCAAGAATTGGGACGATGAGCAGTTCTTC; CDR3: CASSKNWDDEQFF
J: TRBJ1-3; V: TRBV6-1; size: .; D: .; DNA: TGTGCCAATTCGGACGGAAGCTCTGGAAACACCATATATTTT; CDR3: CANSDGSSGNTIYF
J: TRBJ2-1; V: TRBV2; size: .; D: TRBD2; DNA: TGTGCCAGCAGTGACCGGGGGGGCAGACATGAGCAGTTCTTC; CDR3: CASSDRGGRHEQFF
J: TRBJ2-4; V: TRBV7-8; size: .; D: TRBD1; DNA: TGTGCCAGCAGCTTAGGGACAGGGAACATTCAGTACTTC; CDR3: CASSLGTGNIQYF
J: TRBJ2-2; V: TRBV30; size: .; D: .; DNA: TGTGCCTGGAGTTATTGGGGGACCGACAGAACCGGGGAGCTGTTTTTT; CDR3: CAWSYWGTDRTGELFF
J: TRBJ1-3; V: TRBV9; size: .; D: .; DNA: TGTGCCAGCGGGCCCGGGGCTGGAAACACCATATATTTT; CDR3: CASGPGAGNTIYF
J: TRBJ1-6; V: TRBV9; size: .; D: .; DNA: TGTGCCAGCAGCGTATCTTTAGGGATCTCCTATAATTCACCCCTCCACTTT; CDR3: CASSVSLGISYNSPLHF
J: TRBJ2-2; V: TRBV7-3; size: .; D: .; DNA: TGTGCCAGCAGCTTAGAAGGCAGGGGGGAGCTGTTTTTT; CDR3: CASSLEGRGELFF
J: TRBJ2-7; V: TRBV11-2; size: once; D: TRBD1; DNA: TGTGCCAGCAACAAGGCCGGGACAGGGAGCAACGAGCAGTACTTC; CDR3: CASNKAGTGSNEQYF
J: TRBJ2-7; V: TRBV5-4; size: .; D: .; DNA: TGTGCCAGCAGCCCTTCAGGGTTCCTCTCCTACGAGCAGTACTTC; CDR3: CASSPSGFLSYEQYF
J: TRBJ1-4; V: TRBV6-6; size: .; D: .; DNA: TGTGCCACCGCAATGGGGCCAACAACTAATGAAAAACTGTTTTTT; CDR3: CATAMGPTTNEKLFF
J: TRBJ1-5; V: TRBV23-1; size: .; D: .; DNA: TGCGCCAGCGCTGGGGATGGGGGTGATGGAGGCAATCAGCCCCAGCATTTT; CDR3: CASAGDGGDGGNQPQHF
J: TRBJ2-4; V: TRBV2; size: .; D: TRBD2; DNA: TGTGCCAGCAGTGCCCTAGCGGGAGGGCTAGCCAAAAACATTCAGTACTTC; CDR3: CASSALAGGLAKNIQYF
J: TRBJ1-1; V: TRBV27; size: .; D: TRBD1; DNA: TGTGCCAGCAGTTTCGCAGGGGGCACTGAAGCTTTCTTT; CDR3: CASSFAGGTEAFF
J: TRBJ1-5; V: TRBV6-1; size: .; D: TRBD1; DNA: TGTGCCAGCAGTGCGATGACAGGGGGTGTTGGCAATCAGCCCCAGCATTTT; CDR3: CASSAMTGGVGNQPQHF
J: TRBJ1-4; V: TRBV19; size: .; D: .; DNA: TGTGCCAGTAGCGAAGCAACTAATGAAAAACTGTTTTTT; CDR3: CASSEATNEKLFF
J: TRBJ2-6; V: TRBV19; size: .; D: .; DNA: TGTGCCAGTAGTGAGCCGCGACCCCGCTCTGGGGCCAACGTCCTGACTTTC; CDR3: CASSEPRPRSGANVLTF
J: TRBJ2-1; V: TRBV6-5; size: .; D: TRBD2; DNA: TGTGCCAGCAGTCAACTAGCGAACCCCTACAATGAGCAGTTCTTC; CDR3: CASSQLANPYNEQFF
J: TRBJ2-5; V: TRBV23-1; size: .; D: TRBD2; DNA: TGCGCCAGCAGCGATGGATTGTGGACTAGCGGGAGCCCAAGGGCCCACCAAGAGACCCAGTACTTC; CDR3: CASSDGLWTSGSPRAHQETQYF
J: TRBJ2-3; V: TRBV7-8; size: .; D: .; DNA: TGTGCCAGCAGCCAAGGCAGGGGCACAGATACGCAGTATTTT; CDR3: CASSQGRGTDTQYF
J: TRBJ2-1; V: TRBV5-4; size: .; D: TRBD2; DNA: TGTGCCAGCAGCTTGCTGCGGGAGGGAGGGGATGAGCAGTTCTTC; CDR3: CASSLLREGGDEQFF
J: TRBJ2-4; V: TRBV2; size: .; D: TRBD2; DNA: TGTGCCAGCAGTGAATTAACTAGCGGGCGCCCTCAGTACTTC; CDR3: CASSELTSGRPQYF
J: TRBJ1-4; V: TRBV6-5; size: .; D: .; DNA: TGTGCCAGCAGTCGGGAAGGGGGGGAAAAACTGTTTTTT; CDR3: CASSREGGEKLFF
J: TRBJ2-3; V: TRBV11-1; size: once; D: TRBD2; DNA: TGTGCCAGCCGGGGGAGGGGCACAGATACGCAGTATTTT; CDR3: CASRGRGTDTQYF
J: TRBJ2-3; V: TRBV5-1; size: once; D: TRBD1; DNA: TGCGCCAGCAGCTTGGCCGATTGGGACAGGGGGGATACGCAGTATTTT; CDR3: CASSLADWDRGDTQYF
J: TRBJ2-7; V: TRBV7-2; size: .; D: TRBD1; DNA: TGTGCCAGCAGCTTATCCCCGGGACAGTCCTACGAGCAGTACTTC; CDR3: CASSLSPGQSYEQYF
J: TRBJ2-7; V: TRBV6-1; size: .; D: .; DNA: TGTGCCAGCAGTGATCCCGGCAGGGCCTACGAGCAGTACTTC; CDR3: CASSDPGRAYEQYF
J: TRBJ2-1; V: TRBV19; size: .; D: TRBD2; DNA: TGTGCCAGTAGTACCCCCGTGGGGTTAGCGGGAGGTGTGGGCTACAATGAGCAGTTCTTC; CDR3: CASSTPVGLAGGVGYNEQFF